The 12 T cell receptor beta chains in this list originate from one sample, sequenced in a study of blood T cell repertoires in COVID-19 (dated by TCRdb to the early 2020s). The library came from the immunoSEQ multiplex PCR assay. TCRdb carries this immuneACCESS record with in-frame sequences only. Its versions omit some clonotypes, under half of them owing to an unresolved V gene in the studies checked, with the rest unexplained. Present in this sample are over 130,000 clones, about 87% of which were seen just once. Of the sample, roughly 28% falls within the top ten clones. Material: peripheral blood. Source of these receptors: a human donor in a cohort sampled during active COVID-19.

Regarding this clone: The sample contains more than one DNA sequence encoding this CDR3. The CDR3 DNA sequence: TGTGCCAGCAGCTCTTTCAATGAGCAGTTCTTC. It encodes CASSSFNEQFF. This chain links TRBV7-9 with TRBJ2-1; D call uncertain. The germline V and J ends were trimmed by 4 bases and 6 bases, with 4 bases remaining between them. The V gene's germline CDR1 is SEHNR and CDR2 FQNEAQ (reference sequence). The CDR3 is 11 amino acids.

This clone was recorded only once. The chain links TRBV12-3 or TRBV12-4 to TRBJ1-4, with D possibly TRBD1 on 5 matching bases. The CDR3 extends over 13 amino acids. Trimming stripped 5 bases from V and 2 bases from J, with 6 bases between. The CDR3 DNA follows: TGTGCCAGCAGTGGGGGGACTAATGAAAAACTGTTTTTT. Translating gives CASSGGTNEKLFF.

This rearrangement joins TRBV5-4 to TRBJ2-3; TRBD1 matches 10 bases. Germline CDR1 and CDR2: SGHNT and YYREEE (reference sequence). V was clipped by 4 bases and J by 1 base; unmatched bases: 6. The CDR3 is 16 amino acids. The CDR3 here is CASSKGGTGGTDTQYF. The CDR3 DNA follows: TGTGCCAGCAGCAAGGGGGGGACAGGGGGCACAGATACGCAGTATTTT.

This chain links TRBV7-7 with TRBJ1-4; TRBD1 aligns across 11 bases. The germline V gene has CDR1 SSHAT and CDR2 FNYEAQ (reference sequence). The CDR3 has 16 amino acids. V trimming: 5 bases; J trimming: 1 base; junction bases outside the gene matches: 3. The CDR3 sequence is CASSDGTGGTNEKLFF. The CDR3 bases are TGTGCCAGCAGCGACGGGACAGGGGGAACTAATGAAAAACTGTTTTTT. Full variable domain (rest looked up from reference TRBV7-7 and TRBJ1-4): GAGVSQSPRYKVTKRGQDVTLRCDPISSHATLYWYQQALGQGPEFLTYFNYEAQPDKSGLPSDRFSAERPEGSISTLTIQRTEQRDSAMYRCASSDGTGGTNEKLFFGSGTQLSVL.

This clone was seen once. This chain joins TRBV7-2 and TRBJ1-1, with D perhaps TRBD1 (5 bases). Germline lookup yields CDR1 SGHTA and CDR2 FQGNSA. The CDR3 spans 13 residues. V lost 5 bases and J lost 11, with 18 bases in between. CDR3 in amino acids: CASSPRDSLNAFF. CDR3 in DNA: TGTGCCAGCAGCCCTCGGGACTCGTTGAACGCTTTCTTT.

The chain carries TRBV19 and TRBJ2-1; weak D call: TRBD2 (6 bases). Trimming took off 1 base at V and 1 base at J, with 11 bases between the two ends. This CDR3 has 16 amino acids. Per germline, CDR1 LNHDA and CDR2 SQIVND (reference sequence). DNA for the CDR3: TGTGCCAGTAGTATAGTGGGGGGTAGGTCCTACAATGAGCAGTTCTTC. Encoded protein: CASSIVGGRSYNEQFF.

The chain links TRBV5-4 to TRBJ1-3, with D unresolved. Germline V gene data show CDR1 as SGHNT and CDR2 as YYREEE (reference sequence). V shed 4 bases and J shed 6 bases, with 11 bases lying between them. The CDR3 runs to 13 residues. In DNA, the CDR3 is TGTGCCAGCAGCCCGAACCGAGAAAACACCATATATTTT. It encodes CASSPNRENTIYF.

The J gene is TRBJ2-4, the V gene TRBV7-2, with 8 bases aligning to TRBD2. V trimming: 5 bases; J trimming: 1 base; junction bases outside the gene matches: 4. The CDR3 spans 15 residues. Germline CDR1 is SGHTA and CDR2 is FQGNSA. The CDR3 DNA is TGTGCCAGCAGCCTCGGGGGGGCTGCCAAAAACATTCAGTACTTC. It yields the protein CASSLGGAAKNIQYF.

The genes are TRBV29-1 and TRBJ2-7; possibly TRBD1 for D (6 bases). V was shortened by 4 bases and J by 0 bases, with 10 bases between the two germline ends. This CDR3 comprises 13 residues. Germline assignment: CDR1 SQVTM and CDR2 ANQGSEA. For the CDR3, the DNA is TGCAGCGTTGTTTCAGGGGACTCCTACGAGCAGTACTTC. Protein product: CSVVSGDSYEQYF.

This clone has a single count. V is TRBV4-1 and J is TRBJ2-7; tentatively, D is TRBD2 (7 bases). V lost 6 bases and J lost 5, with 20 bases in between. Germline lookup yields CDR1 MGHRA and CDR2 YSYEKL. CDR3 length equals 15 residues. DNA of the CDR3: TGCGCCAGCAGTCCGTTAGGGGGGGAACTTAACGAGCAGTACTTC. The encoded protein is CASSPLGGELNEQYF.

The chain has TRBV7-2 and TRBJ2-7; tentatively, D is TRBD1 (5 bases). This CDR3 comprises 15 residues. V lost 1 base, J lost 2 bases, and 12 bases lay in between. CDR1 SGHTA and CDR2 FQGNSA come from the germline V gene. This CDR3 reads CASSLDRQGPYEQYF. CDR3 sequence (DNA): TGTGCCAGCAGCTTAGACCGGCAGGGCCCCTACGAGCAGTACTTC.

The chain employs TRBV27 and TRBJ1-1; a weak D match, TRBD1 (5 bases). The V and J ends lost 6 bases and 8 bases respectively, with 22 bases between them. The CDR3 consists of 15 residues. Germline V lookup: CDR1 MNHEY, CDR2 SMNVEV (reference sequence). CDR3 DNA: TGTGCCAGCAGCCTCACGCCCCGGGGGACGGCGGAAGCTTTCTTT. Translating it yields CASSLTPRGTAEAFF.